This T cell receptor beta chain was identified during a study of cytomegalovirus exposure and HLA in healthy donors. Whole-study context: Genotyping showed 75% to 90% of over 350 donors falling in the Caucasian-associated ancestry cluster.

Amplification used 60 Vbeta primers and 13 Jbeta primers. The protocol was immunoSEQ multiplex PCR, while the TCRdb copy is restricted to in-frame clones and leaves out a portion. This table holds about 190,000 clones, approximately 82% found once. Germline-derived CDR1 and CDR2 are LNHDA and SQIVND (reference sequence). Trimming took 4 bases from V and 8 from J, leaving 11 bases between them. The CDR3 consists of 13 residues. The chain employs TRBV19 and TRBJ1-4; D is unclear. This TCR derives from a woman aged 18-29 years in good health and CMV-seropositive. Material: PBMCs. CDR3 sequence reads: CASSNSGGEKLFF. The CDR3 DNA is TGTGCCAGTAGTAACAGCGGTGGGGAAAAACTGTTTTTT.